This TCR beta chain stems from a study of cytomegalovirus exposure and HLA in healthy donors. PCR was performed using 60 Vbeta and 13 Jbeta primers. Using immunoSEQ multiplex PCR, the repertoire was profiled, and TCRdb retains in-frame clones only, with some absent. The sample lists some 200,000 clones, roughly 9.5% occurring once. Trimming cost V 3 bases and J 3 bases, with 12 bases left between them. The CDR3 consists of 13 residues. The germline CDR1 and CDR2 sequences are GTSNPN and SVGIG (reference sequence). The origin of this receptor is a woman in her twenties or thirties in good health and CMV-seropositive. The sequenced material came from PBMCs. The genes are TRBV30 and TRBJ2-7; maybe TRBD2 (6 bases). DNA of the CDR3: TGTGCCTGGAGCCGGCGGGACCTCTACGAGCAGTACTTC. Translated, it gives CAWSRRDLYEQYF.